The 15 T cell receptor beta chains in this list originate from one sample, sequenced in a study of blood T cell repertoires in COVID-19. Sequenced by immunoSEQ multiplex PCR; TCRdb stores in-frame clones only, minus some. The table includes over 70,000 clones, about 80% detected once. The sample consisted of peripheral blood. The receptors come from a man between 65 and 85 years old with acute or convalescent COVID-19.

J is TRBJ1-1 and V is TRBV5-4; 8 nucleotides align to TRBD1. CDR1 and CDR2 (germline): SGHNT, YYREEE (reference sequence). The CDR3 extends over 15 amino acids. The J segment lost 2 bases and the V segment lost 2 bases, leaving 5 bases of the junction unmatched. CDR3 sequence reads: CASSLQDRDNTEAFF. The CDR3 DNA is TGTGCCAGCAGCTTACAGGACAGGGACAACACTGAAGCTTTCTTT.

The V call is TRBV30, the J call TRBJ1-6, with 8 bases identical to TRBD1. The CDR3 sequence is 15 residues long. Germline V gives CDR1 GTSNPN, CDR2 SVGIG (reference sequence). The junction had 6 bases not matched to a gene; V was cut back by 0 bases and J by 8 bases. The CDR3 spells CAWSVGGTGDSPLHF. In DNA, the CDR3 is TGTGCCTGGAGTGTAGGGGGGACAGGAGATTCACCCCTCCACTTT.

The chain couples TRBV9 to TRBJ2-1; 14 nucleotides align to TRBD2. The CDR3 has 15 residues. Trimming removed 3 bases from V and 9 bases from J; junction bases left unmatched: 5. Germline V gene data show CDR1 as SGDLS and CDR2 as YYNGEE. This CDR3 reads CASSGGLAGGGEQFF. The CDR3 coding sequence is TGTGCCAGCAGCGGAGGACTAGCGGGGGGAGGTGAGCAGTTCTTC.

This chain joins TRBV5-4 and TRBJ2-7, with 10 bases lining up with TRBD2. Germline V gene sequence: CDR1 SGHNT, CDR2 YYREEE (reference sequence). The ends lost 0 bases at V and 3 bases at J; junction bases unmatched: 3. The CDR3 spans 15 residues. DNA for the CDR3: TGTGCCAGCAGCTTGGCTAGCGGGAGTTACTACGAGCAGTACTTC. Protein: CASSLASGSYYEQYF.

J is TRBJ1-5 and V is TRBV18; possibly TRBD1 for D (5 bases). Looked up from germline, CDR1 is KGHSH and CDR2 is LQKENI. The CDR3 contains 13 residues. With 6 bases removed from V and 4 bases from J, the gap between germline ends came to 10 bases. For the CDR3, the DNA is TGTGCCAGCTCTGACGACAGAAATCAGCCCCAGCATTTT. Its protein product is CASSDDRNQPQHF.

About this clone: An end of the junction does not agree with germline; a read error may underlie this. The gene calls are TRBV12-5 and TRBJ1-2; 8 bases are a match to TRBD1. The CDR3 is 12 amino acids. The germline gives CDR1 LGHNT, CDR2 FRNRAP. CDR3 amino acids: CASGLGTGVPNF. In DNA form, the CDR3 reads TGTGCTAGTGGCCTGGGGACAGGTGTTCCCAACTTC. The variable domain in full, completed from reference TRBV12-5 and TRBJ1-2, reads DARVTQTPRHKVTEMGQEVTMRCQPILGHNTVFWYRQTMMQGLELLAYFRNRAPLDDSGMPKDRFSAEMPDATLATLKIQPSEPRDSAVYFCASGLGTGVPNFGSGTRLTVV.

This clone was observed a handful of times. This chain connects TRBV27 to TRBJ1-2; 9 nucleotides agree with TRBD1. Germline assignment: CDR1 MNHEY and CDR2 SMNVEV (reference sequence). The CDR3 extends over 14 amino acids. With 6 bases clipped from V and 6 bases from J, the junction kept 8 bases outside the gene matches. The CDR3 DNA is TGTGCCAGCAGATCCACAGGGGGCGCGAATGGCTACACCTTC. Translation: CASRSTGGANGYTF.

The chain carries TRBV19 and TRBJ1-1; 9 positions match TRBD1. Losses at the gene ends were 7 bases for V and 5 bases for J; bases not matched to a gene: 8. The CDR3 covers 14 residues. CDR1 is LNHDA, CDR2 SQIVND, per germline (reference sequence). As DNA, the CDR3 is TGTGCCAGTACCAGGGGACAGGGCCGAACTGAAGCTTTCTTT. The encoded protein is CASTRGQGRTEAFF. Drawing the rest from reference TRBV19 and TRBJ1-1, the complete variable domain is DGGITQSPKYLFRKEGQNVTLSCEQNLNHDAMYWYRQDPGQGLRLIYYSQIVNDFQKGDIAEGYSVSREKKESFPLTVTSAQKNPTAFYLCASTRGQGRTEAFFGQGTRLTVV.

Written as DNA, the CDR3 is TGTGCCAGCAGTGAAGCGCTTCGACAGGGGTATGGCTACACCTTC. This codes for CASSEALRQGYGYTF. The chain combines TRBV6-1 with TRBJ1-2; TRBD1 agrees at 8 bases. This CDR3 spans 15 amino acids. After removal of 0 bases from V and 5 bases from J, the junction contained 5 bases not matched to a gene. Germline lookup yields CDR1 MNHNS and CDR2 SASEGT.

This clone was found once. Since a much larger clone is just one base distant, this may be a read error. The chain recombines TRBV3-1 (or the pseudogene TRBV3-2) with TRBJ1-1; the match to TRBD1 covers 8 bases. Per germline, CDR1 LGHDT and CDR2 YNNKEL (reference sequence). V dropped 4 bases and J dropped 0; count of bases not matched to a gene: 1. This CDR3 region has 14 residues. The CDR3 sequence is CASSPTGVNTEAFF. CDR3 in DNA: TGTGCCAGCAGCCCGACAGGGGTGAACACTGAAGCTTTCTTT.

The chain joins TRBV5-1 to TRBJ1-4; 7 nucleotides agree with TRBD1. The CDR3 consists of 17 residues. The trim removed 0 bases at V and 4 bases at J, leaving 9 bases unmatched. Germline-derived CDR1 and CDR2 are SGHRS and YFSETQ. CDR3: CASSLGYRQGFNEKLFF. The DNA for the CDR3 is TGCGCCAGCAGCTTGGGATATCGACAGGGCTTTAATGAAAAACTGTTTTTT.

This clone was picked up a small number of times. The rearrangement joins TRBV5-1 to TRBJ1-1, with TRBD1 matching over 8 bases. Germline assignment: CDR1 SGHRS and CDR2 YFSETQ. The CDR3 is made up of 16 amino acids. Germline trimming cut 4 bases from V and 10 bases from J; bases unmatched to any gene: 18. Here the CDR3 DNA reads TGCGCCAGCAGCGCGACAGGGGAATATACTTACCAGGGAGCTTTCTTT. Its protein product is CASSATGEYTYQGAFF.

V is TRBV7-9 and J is TRBJ2-1; D is possibly TRBD2 (7 bases). Germline CDR1 reads SEHNR; CDR2 reads FQNEAQ (reference sequence). The CDR3 has 15 residues. With 2 bases removed from V and 6 bases from J, the gap between germline ends came to 14 bases. The DNA for the CDR3 is TGTGCCAGCAGCTTAAAGGGGGGAGGGAGCAATGAGCAGTTCTTC. It specifies CASSLKGGGSNEQFF.

V usage is TRBV5-6 and J usage is TRBJ2-2; D uncertain. The CDR3 sequence is 15 residues long. Deletions cut 0 bases from V and 4 bases from J, with 10 bases between. In germline, CDR1 is SGHDT, CDR2 YYEEEE. Here the CDR3 reads CASSLGRGTTGELFF. As DNA, the CDR3 is TGTGCCAGCAGCTTGGGTCGCGGCACCACCGGGGAGCTGTTTTTT.

This chain connects TRBV28 to TRBJ1-2; D is undetermined. CDR1 and CDR2 from the germline V gene are MDHEN and SYDVKM. Trimming removed 2 bases from V and 4 bases from J, with 5 bases in between. This CDR3 contains 12 residues. This CDR3 reads CASSLRGYGYTF. The CDR3 nucleotides read TGTGCCAGCAGTTTACGCGGCTATGGCTACACCTTC.